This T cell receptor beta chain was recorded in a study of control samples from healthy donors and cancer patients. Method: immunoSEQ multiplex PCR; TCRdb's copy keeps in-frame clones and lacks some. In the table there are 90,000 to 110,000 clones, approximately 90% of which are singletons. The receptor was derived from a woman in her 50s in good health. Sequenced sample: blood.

The CDR3 protein is CASSHGQENTEAFF. The CDR3 DNA reads as TGTGCCAGCAGCCACGGACAGGAAAACACTGAAGCTTTCTTT. This sequence joins TRBV7-2 and TRBJ1-1; TRBD1 aligns across 7 bases. Germline V gene sequence: CDR1 SGHTA, CDR2 FQGNSA. The CDR3 is 14 amino acids. J gave up 2 bases and V 5 bases, and 5 bases lay outside the gene matches.